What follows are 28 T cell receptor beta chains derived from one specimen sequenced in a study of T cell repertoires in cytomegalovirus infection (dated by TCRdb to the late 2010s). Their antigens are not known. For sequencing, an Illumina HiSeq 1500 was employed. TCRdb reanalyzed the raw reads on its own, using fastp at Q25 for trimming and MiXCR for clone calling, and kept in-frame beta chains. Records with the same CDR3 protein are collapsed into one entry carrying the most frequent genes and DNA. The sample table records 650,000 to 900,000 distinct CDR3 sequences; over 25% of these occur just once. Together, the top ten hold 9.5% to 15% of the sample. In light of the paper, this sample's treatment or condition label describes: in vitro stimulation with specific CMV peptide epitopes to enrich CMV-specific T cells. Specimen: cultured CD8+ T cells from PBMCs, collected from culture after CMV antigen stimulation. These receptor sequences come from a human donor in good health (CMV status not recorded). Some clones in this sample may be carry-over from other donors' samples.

CDR3 sequence: CASRVAGLLDEQFF. CDR3 nucleotide sequence: TGTGCCAGCAGGGTGGCGGGCCTGCTGGATGAGCAGTTCTTC. This chain uses TRBV12-3 or TRBV12-4 with TRBJ2-1; weak D call: TRBD2 (5 bases). The CDR3 runs 14 residues. V lost 6 bases and J lost 8, with 17 bases in between.

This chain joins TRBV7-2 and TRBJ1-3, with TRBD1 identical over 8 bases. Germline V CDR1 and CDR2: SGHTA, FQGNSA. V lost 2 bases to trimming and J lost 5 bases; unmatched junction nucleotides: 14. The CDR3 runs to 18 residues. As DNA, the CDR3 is TGTGCCAGCAGCTTAAAAAACCCGGGACAGGCCCTTCGAAACACCATATATTTT. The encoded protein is CASSLKNPGQALRNTIYF.

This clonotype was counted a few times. CDR3 nucleotides: TGTGCCAGCAGAACCGGGACAGGGAGTGAAAAACTGTTTTTT. Its translation is CASRTGTGSEKLFF. The chain employs TRBV5-5 and TRBJ1-4; 9 nucleotides align to TRBD1. Trimming took 5 bases from V and 7 from J; bases not matched to a gene: 6. Germline V lookup: CDR1 SGHKS, CDR2 YYEKEE (reference sequence). This CDR3 region has 14 residues.

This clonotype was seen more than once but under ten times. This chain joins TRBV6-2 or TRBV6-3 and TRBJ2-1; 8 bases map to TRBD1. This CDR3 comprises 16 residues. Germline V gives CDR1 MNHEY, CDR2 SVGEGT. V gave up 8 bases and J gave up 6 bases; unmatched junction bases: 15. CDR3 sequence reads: CASGIPLTGGRNEQFF. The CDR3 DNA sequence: TGTGCCAGCGGGATACCTTTAACAGGGGGACGCAATGAGCAGTTCTTC.

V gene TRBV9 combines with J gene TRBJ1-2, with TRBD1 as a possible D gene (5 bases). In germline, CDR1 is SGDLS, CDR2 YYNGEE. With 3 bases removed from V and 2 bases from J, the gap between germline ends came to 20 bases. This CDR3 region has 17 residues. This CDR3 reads CASSADETRTTNYGYTF. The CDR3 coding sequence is TGTGCCAGCAGCGCCGATGAAACTCGGACAACCAACTATGGCTACACCTTC.

In DNA form, the CDR3 reads TGTGCCAGCGCCAATGGACAGTTGGAGACCCAGTACTTC. Protein: CASANGQLETQYF. The chain combines TRBV6-5 with TRBJ2-5, with D tentatively TRBD1 (6 bases). The length of the CDR3 is 13 residues. Germline loops: CDR1 MNHEY, CDR2 SVGAGI. V lost 8 bases and J lost 5, with 15 bases in between.

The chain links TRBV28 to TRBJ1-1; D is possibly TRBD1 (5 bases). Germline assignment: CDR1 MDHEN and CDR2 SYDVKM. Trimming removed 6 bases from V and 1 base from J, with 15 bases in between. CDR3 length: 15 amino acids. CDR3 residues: CASRIGTGTNTEAFF. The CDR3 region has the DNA TGTGCCAGCAGAATTGGAACAGGCACGAACACTGAAGCTTTCTTT.

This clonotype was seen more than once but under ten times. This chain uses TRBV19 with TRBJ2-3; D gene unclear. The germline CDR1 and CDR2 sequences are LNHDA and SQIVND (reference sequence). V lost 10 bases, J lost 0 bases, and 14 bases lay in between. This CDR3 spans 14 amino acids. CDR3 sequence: CATVGRASTDTQYF. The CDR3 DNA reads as TGTGCCACCGTGGGCCGGGCGAGCACAGATACGCAGTATTTT. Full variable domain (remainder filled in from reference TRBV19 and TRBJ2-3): DGGITQSPKYLFRKEGQNVTLSCEQNLNHDAMYWYRQDPGQGLRLIYYSQIVNDFQKGDIAEGYSVSREKKESFPLTVTSAQKNPTAFYLCATVGRASTDTQYFGPGTRLTVL.

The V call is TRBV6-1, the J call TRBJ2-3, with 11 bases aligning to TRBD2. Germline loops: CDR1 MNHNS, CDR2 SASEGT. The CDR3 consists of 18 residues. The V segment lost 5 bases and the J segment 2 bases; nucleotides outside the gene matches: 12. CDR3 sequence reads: CASSKRVTSGGHTDTQYF. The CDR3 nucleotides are TGTGCCAGCAGTAAAAGGGTCACTAGCGGGGGACACACAGATACGCAGTATTTT.

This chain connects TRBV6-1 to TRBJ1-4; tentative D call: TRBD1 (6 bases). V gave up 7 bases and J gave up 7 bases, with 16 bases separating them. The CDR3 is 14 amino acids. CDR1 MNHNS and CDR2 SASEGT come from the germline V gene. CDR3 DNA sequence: TGTGCCAGCACCCAGGGGTGGGAAGTTGAAAAACTGTTTTTT. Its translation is CASTQGWEVEKLFF.

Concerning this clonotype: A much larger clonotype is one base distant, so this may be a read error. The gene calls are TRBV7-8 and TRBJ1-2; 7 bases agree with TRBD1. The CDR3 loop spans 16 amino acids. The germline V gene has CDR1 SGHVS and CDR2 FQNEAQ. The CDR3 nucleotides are TGTGCCAGCAGCTTAGCGAGGGACAGCCCTAACTATGGCAACACCTTC. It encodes CASSLARDSPNYGNTF.

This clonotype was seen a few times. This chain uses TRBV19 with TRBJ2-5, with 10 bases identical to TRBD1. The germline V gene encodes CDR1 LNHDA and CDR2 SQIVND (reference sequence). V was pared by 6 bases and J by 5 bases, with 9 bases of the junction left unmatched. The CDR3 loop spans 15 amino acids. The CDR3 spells CASRPGQGYMETQYF. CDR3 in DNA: TGTGCCAGTAGACCGGGACAGGGGTATATGGAGACCCAGTACTTC.

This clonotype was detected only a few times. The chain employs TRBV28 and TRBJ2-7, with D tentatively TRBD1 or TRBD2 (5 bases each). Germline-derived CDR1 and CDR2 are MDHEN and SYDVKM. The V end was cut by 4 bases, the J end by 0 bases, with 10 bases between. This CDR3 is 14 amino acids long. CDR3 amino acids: CASSWGRSSYEQYF. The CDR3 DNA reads TGTGCCAGCAGTTGGGGACGGAGCTCCTACGAGCAGTACTTC.

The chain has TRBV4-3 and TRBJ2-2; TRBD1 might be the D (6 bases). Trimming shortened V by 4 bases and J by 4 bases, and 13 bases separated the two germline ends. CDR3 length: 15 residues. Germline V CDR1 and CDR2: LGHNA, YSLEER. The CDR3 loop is CASSPGRGGTGELFF. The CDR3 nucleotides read TGCGCCAGCAGCCCTGGCAGGGGCGGCACCGGGGAGCTGTTTTTT.

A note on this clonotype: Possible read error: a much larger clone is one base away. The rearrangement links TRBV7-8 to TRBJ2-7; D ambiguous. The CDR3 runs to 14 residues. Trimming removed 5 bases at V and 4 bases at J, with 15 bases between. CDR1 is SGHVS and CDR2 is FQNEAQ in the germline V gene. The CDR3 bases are TGTGCCAGCAGCCCAATTGATGGGAAGTACGAGCAGTACGTC. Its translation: CASSPIDGKYEQYV.

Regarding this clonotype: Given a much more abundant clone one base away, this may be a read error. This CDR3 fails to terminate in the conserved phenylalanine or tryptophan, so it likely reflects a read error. Here the CDR3 DNA reads TGTGCCAGCAGCTTTACAGGGGGCAAGCCCCAGCATTCT. Translated, it gives CASSFTGGKPQHS. The J gene is TRBJ1-5, the V gene TRBV7-8; 9 bases match TRBD1. In germline, CDR1 is SGHVS, CDR2 FQNEAQ. The junction had 2 bases not matched to a gene; V was cut back by 3 bases and J by 8 bases. CDR3 length equals 13 residues.

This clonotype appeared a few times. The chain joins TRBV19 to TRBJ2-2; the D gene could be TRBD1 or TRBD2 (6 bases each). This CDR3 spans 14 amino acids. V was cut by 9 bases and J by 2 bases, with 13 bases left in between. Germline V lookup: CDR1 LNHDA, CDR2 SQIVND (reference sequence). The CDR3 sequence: CASWGAGNTGELFF. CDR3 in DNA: TGTGCCAGCTGGGGGGCGGGTAACACCGGGGAGCTGTTTTTT.

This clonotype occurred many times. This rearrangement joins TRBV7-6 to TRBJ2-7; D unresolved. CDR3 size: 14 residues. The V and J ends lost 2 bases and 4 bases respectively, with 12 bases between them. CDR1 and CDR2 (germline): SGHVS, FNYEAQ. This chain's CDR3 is CASSLRLDDYEQYF. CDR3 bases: TGTGCCAGCAGCTTAAGGCTTGACGATTACGAGCAGTACTTC.

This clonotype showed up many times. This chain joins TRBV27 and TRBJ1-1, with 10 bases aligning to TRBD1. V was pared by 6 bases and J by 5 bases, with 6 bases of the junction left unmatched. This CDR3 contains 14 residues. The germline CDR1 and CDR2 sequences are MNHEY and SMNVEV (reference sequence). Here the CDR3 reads CASSFGTGVTEAFF. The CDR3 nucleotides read TGTGCCAGCAGCTTCGGGACAGGGGTTACTGAAGCTTTCTTT.

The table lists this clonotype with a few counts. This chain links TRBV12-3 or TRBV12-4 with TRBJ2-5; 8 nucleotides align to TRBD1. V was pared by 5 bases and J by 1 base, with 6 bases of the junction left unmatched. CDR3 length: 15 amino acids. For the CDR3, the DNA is TGTGCCAGCAGTACAGACAGGGGTGGCCAAGAGACCCAGTACTTC. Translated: CASSTDRGGQETQYF.

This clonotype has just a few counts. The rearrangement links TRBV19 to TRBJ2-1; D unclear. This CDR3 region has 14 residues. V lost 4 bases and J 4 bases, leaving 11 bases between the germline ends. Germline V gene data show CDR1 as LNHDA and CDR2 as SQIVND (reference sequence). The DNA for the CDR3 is TGTGCCAGTAGTACGAAAGGGATATACAATGAGCAGTTCTTC. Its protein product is CASSTKGIYNEQFF. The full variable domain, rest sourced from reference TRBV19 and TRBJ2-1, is DGGITQSPKYLFRKEGQNVTLSCEQNLNHDAMYWYRQDPGQGLRLIYYSQIVNDFQKGDIAEGYSVSREKKESFPLTVTSAQKNPTAFYLCASSTKGIYNEQFFGPGTRLTVL.

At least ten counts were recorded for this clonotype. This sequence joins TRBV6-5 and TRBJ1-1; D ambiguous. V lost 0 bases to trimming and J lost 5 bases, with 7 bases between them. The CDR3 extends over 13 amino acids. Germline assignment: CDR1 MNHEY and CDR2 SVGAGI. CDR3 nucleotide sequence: TGTGCCAGCAGTTACTCGACCAGTACTGAAGCTTTCTTT. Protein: CASSYSTSTEAFF.

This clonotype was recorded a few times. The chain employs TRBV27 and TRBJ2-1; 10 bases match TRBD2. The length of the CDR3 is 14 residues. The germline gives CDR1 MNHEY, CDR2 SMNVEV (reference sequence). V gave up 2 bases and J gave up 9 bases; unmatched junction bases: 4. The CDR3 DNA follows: TGTGCCAGCAGTTTAAGCGGGGGGGACGGTGAGCAGTTCTTC. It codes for CASSLSGGDGEQFF.

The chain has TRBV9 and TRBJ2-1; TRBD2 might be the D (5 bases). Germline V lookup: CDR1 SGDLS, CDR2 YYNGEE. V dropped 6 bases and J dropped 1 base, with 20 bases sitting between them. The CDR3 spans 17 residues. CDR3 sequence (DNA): TGTGCCAGCAACGCTCCCGGGGTAGCTGTTTCCTACAATGAGCAGTTCTTC. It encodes CASNAPGVAVSYNEQFF.

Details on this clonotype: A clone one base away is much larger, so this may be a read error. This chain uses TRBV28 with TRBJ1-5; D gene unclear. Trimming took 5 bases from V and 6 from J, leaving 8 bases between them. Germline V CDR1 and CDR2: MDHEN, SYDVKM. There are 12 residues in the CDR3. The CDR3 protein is CASSPDGQPQHF. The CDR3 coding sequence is TGTGCCAGCAGTCCCGACGGTCAGCCCCAGCATTTT.

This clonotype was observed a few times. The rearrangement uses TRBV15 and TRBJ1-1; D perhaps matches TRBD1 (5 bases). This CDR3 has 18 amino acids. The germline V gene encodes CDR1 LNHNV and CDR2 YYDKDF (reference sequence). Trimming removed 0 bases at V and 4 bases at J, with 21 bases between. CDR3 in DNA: TGTGCCACCAGCAGAGATCTACAGCCGGGGGTAAAGGGCACTGAAGCTTTCTTT. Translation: CATSRDLQPGVKGTEAFF.

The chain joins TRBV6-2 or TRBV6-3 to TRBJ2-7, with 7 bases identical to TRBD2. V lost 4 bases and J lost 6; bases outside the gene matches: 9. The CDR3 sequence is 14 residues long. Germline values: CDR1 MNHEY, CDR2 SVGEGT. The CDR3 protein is CASSFPQRGGEQYF. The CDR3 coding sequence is TGTGCCAGCAGTTTCCCCCAGCGCGGGGGCGAGCAGTACTTC.

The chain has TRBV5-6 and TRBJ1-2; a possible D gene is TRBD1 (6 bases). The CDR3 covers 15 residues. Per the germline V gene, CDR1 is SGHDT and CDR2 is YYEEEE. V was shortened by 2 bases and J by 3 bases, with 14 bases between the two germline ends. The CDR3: CASSFNDRSDYGYTF. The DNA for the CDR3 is TGTGCCAGCAGCTTTAATGACAGGTCCGACTATGGCTACACCTTC. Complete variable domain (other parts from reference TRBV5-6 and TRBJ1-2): DAGVTQSPTHLIKTRGQQVTLRCSPKSGHDTVSWYQQALGQGPQFIFQYYEEEERQRGNFPDRFSGHQFPNYSSELNVNALLLGDSALYLCASSFNDRSDYGYTFGSGTRLTVV.